The 15 T cell receptor beta chains below were found in one sample sequenced in a study of T cell responses to AZD1222 COVID-19 vaccine (dated by TCRdb to about 2021). The library was generated by the immunoSEQ multiplex PCR assay. TCRdb re-hosts the immuneACCESS table, in-frame sequences only. Its copies lack some clones; in the studies checked, an unresolved V gene accounts for under half of them, and the cause for the rest is not known. Recorded for this sample are under 150,000 clones; 75% to 90% of them occurred a single time. The ten largest clones add up to 1.5% to 2% of the sample. The time point label here, explained by the study, means: about 28 days (+/-7) after the second vaccine dose. This sample comprised peripheral blood, obtained 28 days after the second AZD1222 dose. These TCRs come from an adult who received the AZD1222 COVID-19 vaccine.

The genes are TRBV19 and TRBJ1-1, with D unclear. Germline assignment: CDR1 LNHDA and CDR2 SQIVND (reference sequence). V lost 7 bases and J 0 bases, leaving 12 bases between the germline ends. There are 14 residues in the CDR3. CDR3 in amino acids: CASKGETLNTEAFF. CDR3 DNA sequence: TGTGCCAGTAAGGGAGAAACTTTGAACACTGAAGCTTTCTTT.

V gene TRBV28 combines with J gene TRBJ2-1; D ambiguous. Germline V gene data show CDR1 as MDHEN and CDR2 as SYDVKM. Trimming removed 6 bases from V and 7 bases from J, with 10 bases in between. This CDR3 comprises 12 residues. The CDR3 loop is CASRSDPNEQFF. The DNA of the CDR3 is TGTGCCAGCAGATCGGACCCGAATGAGCAGTTCTTC.

The rearrangement links TRBV11-2 to TRBJ2-7; tentative D call: TRBD1 (6 bases). Germline loops: CDR1 SGHAT, CDR2 FQNNGV. Between the trimmed V and J ends, which lost 6 bases and 7 bases, there was a span of 19 bases. CDR3 length equals 14 residues. CDR3 residues: CASSLTGNAGEQYF. The CDR3 DNA is TGTGCCAGCAGTCTTACAGGGAACGCTGGGGAGCAGTACTTC. The whole variable domain, filled in from reference TRBV11-2 and TRBJ2-7, reads EAGVAQSPRYKIIEKRQSVAFWCNPISGHATLYWYQQILGQGPKLLIQFQNNGVVDDSQLPKDRFSAERLKGVDSTLKIQPAKLEDSAVYLCASSLTGNAGEQYFGPGTRLTVT.

The V and J genes are TRBV9 and TRBJ2-3; 8 bases line up with TRBD1. Trimming removed 3 bases from V and 2 bases from J; junction bases left unmatched: 11. CDR1 is SGDLS and CDR2 is YYNGEE in the germline V gene. There are 17 residues in the CDR3. CDR3 region: CASSARPDRVNTDTQYF. The CDR3 DNA is TGTGCCAGCAGCGCCCGCCCGGACAGGGTAAACACAGATACGCAGTATTTT.

The sample holds a few counts of this clone. This chain joins TRBV11-1 and TRBJ2-2; D is unresolved. CDR3 length: 13 amino acids. Trimming shortened V by 7 bases and J by 7 bases, and 13 bases separated the two germline ends. Germline CDR1 reads SGHAT; CDR2 reads FQDESV (reference sequence). The CDR3 region is CASTDAGFGELFF. The CDR3 bases are TGTGCCAGCACCGACGCCGGTTTCGGGGAGCTGTTTTTT.

The gene calls are TRBV27 and TRBJ2-3, with 15 positions matching TRBD2. Germline CDR1 reads MNHEY; CDR2 reads SMNVEV (reference sequence). The CDR3 runs 16 residues. J gave up 0 bases and V 8 bases, and 3 bases lay outside the gene matches. The chain's CDR3 is CASGLAGGLSTDTQYF. The CDR3 coding sequence is TGTGCCAGCGGACTAGCGGGGGGGCTAAGCACAGATACGCAGTATTTT.

This sequence joins TRBV5-4 and TRBJ1-1; no reliable D call. Germline-derived CDR1 and CDR2 are SGHNT and YYREEE (reference sequence). V lost 4 bases, J lost 5 bases, and 9 bases lay in between. This CDR3 is built from 12 residues. The CDR3 coding sequence is TGTGCCAGCAGCCGACCGGGTACTGAAGCTTTCTTT. It yields the protein CASSRPGTEAFF. The full variable domain, in which reference TRBV5-4 and TRBJ1-1 provide the parts outside the CDR3, is ETGVTQSPTHLIKTRGQQVTLRCSSQSGHNTVSWYQQALGQGPQFIFQYYREEENGRGNFPPRFSGLQFPNYSSELNVNALELDDSALYLCASSRPGTEAFFGQGTRLTVV.

The chain combines TRBV27 with TRBJ2-7; D is uncertain. The CDR3 runs 14 residues. Per the germline V gene, CDR1 is MNHEY and CDR2 is SMNVEV (reference sequence). Trimming took off 3 bases at V and 7 bases at J, with 16 bases between the two ends. CDR3 nucleotides: TGTGCCAGCAGTTTGAACAGTCACGATACTGAGCAGTACTTC. It encodes CASSLNSHDTEQYF.

The chain has TRBV7-3 and TRBJ2-2, with 12 positions matching TRBD2. Losses at the gene ends were 2 bases for V and 7 bases for J; bases not matched to a gene: 8. From germline, CDR1 is SGHTA and CDR2 FQGTGA. The CDR3 is 17 residues long. The CDR3 coding sequence is TGTGCCAGCAGCTTAGTTTCTAGCGGGAGGGCCCACGGGGAGCTGTTTTTT. Its protein is CASSLVSSGRAHGELFF.

This chain joins TRBV30 and TRBJ1-5; D is unresolved. The germline V gene has CDR1 GTSNPN and CDR2 SVGIG (reference sequence). This CDR3 region has 13 residues. V dropped 0 bases and J dropped 5 bases, with 8 bases sitting between them. The CDR3, as DNA: TGTGCCTGGAGTGTAACCGGGGATCAGCCCCAGCATTTT. The encoded protein is CAWSVTGDQPQHF.

This clone was counted a single time. The chain joins TRBV5-5 to TRBJ2-5, with D unresolved. In germline, CDR1 is SGHKS, CDR2 YYEKEE (reference sequence). The CDR3 runs 14 residues. The ends were cut back, 4 bases at V and 2 bases at J, with 12 bases in the middle. DNA of the CDR3: TGTGCCAGCAGCGAAGGTCCGATACAAGAGACCCAGTACTTC. The encoded protein is CASSEGPIQETQYF. The entire variable domain, with the rest obtained from reference TRBV5-5 and TRBJ2-5, is as follows: DAGVTQSPTHLIKTRGQQVTLRCSPISGHKSVSWYQQVLGQGPQFIFQYYEKEERGRGNFPDRFSARQFPNYSSELNVNALLLGDSALYLCASSEGPIQETQYFGPGTRLLVL.

This sequence joins TRBV9 and TRBJ2-5; D gene unclear. V was shortened by 1 base and J by 1 base, with 14 bases between the two germline ends. Germline lookup yields CDR1 SGDLS and CDR2 YYNGEE. CDR3 length: 16 amino acids. For the CDR3, the DNA is TGTGCCAGCAGCGTAAGTGGTACCTGGGGCCAAGAGACCCAGTACTTC. Translating gives CASSVSGTWGQETQYF.

The J gene is TRBJ1-6, the V gene TRBV6-1; 7 positions agree with TRBD1. The CDR3 runs to 15 residues. The germline V gene has CDR1 MNHNS and CDR2 SASEGT. V shed 5 bases and J 10 bases; nucleotides not matched to a gene: 11. This CDR3 reads CASSPAQGRGSPLHF. In DNA form, the CDR3 reads TGTGCCAGCAGTCCCGCACAGGGGAGAGGGTCACCCCTCCACTTT.

This clone was seen just once. The CDR3, as DNA: TGTGCCAGCAGTCCACTAGCGGGAGGGGAGACCCAGTACTTC. Translated, it gives CASSPLAGGETQYF. The gene calls are TRBV28 and TRBJ2-5; 13 positions match TRBD2. Per germline, CDR1 MDHEN and CDR2 SYDVKM. V was pared by 5 bases and J by 5 bases, with 2 bases of the junction left unmatched. The CDR3 is made up of 14 amino acids.

The CDR3 loop reads CASSQDRATNSPLHF. The DNA for the CDR3 is TGTGCCAGCAGCCAGGACAGGGCGACGAATTCACCCCTCCACTTT. V usage is TRBV7-2 and J usage is TRBJ1-6, with TRBD1 identical over 8 bases. The CDR3 consists of 15 residues. V lost 5 bases and J lost 7; bases outside the gene matches: 7. Germline V gene sequence: CDR1 SGHTA, CDR2 FQGNSA.